Below are 6 T cell receptor beta chains sequenced from a single sample in a study of cytomegalovirus exposure and HLA in healthy donors. Some clones are missing from TCRdb's copy, which holds only in-frame ones; the method was immunoSEQ multiplex PCR. The table lists 150,000 to 200,000 clones, 88% of them singletons, with 2.5% to 3.5% in the top ten. The sequenced sample was PBMCs. These TCRs come from a man younger than 35 in good health and CMV-seronegative.

This chain uses TRBV6-5 with TRBJ2-5; D perhaps matches TRBD1 (5 bases). Germline assignment: CDR1 MNHEY and CDR2 SVGAGI. The CDR3 contains 15 residues. V lost 0 bases and J lost 5, with 13 bases in between. The chain's CDR3 is CASSYSLGLWETQYF. The DNA for the CDR3 is TGTGCCAGCAGTTACTCATTGGGGCTGTGGGAGACCCAGTACTTC.

The chain recombines TRBV6-1 with TRBJ2-7; 7 bases are shared with TRBD2. Trimming removed 4 bases from V and 5 bases from J; junction bases left unmatched: 5. Germline lookup yields CDR1 MNHNS and CDR2 SASEGT. This CDR3 spans 13 amino acids. The CDR3 DNA is TGTGCCAGCAGTGGGGCCGGGGGGAACGAGCAGTACTTC. Translating gives CASSGAGGNEQYF.

This clone appeared once. The chain is built from TRBV5-1 and TRBJ1-2; 7 bases are a match to TRBD1. With 1 base clipped from V and 6 bases from J, the junction kept 9 bases outside the gene matches. From germline, CDR1 is SGHRS and CDR2 YFSETQ. The CDR3 runs 15 residues. CDR3: CASSLPTGGGNGYTF. The CDR3 DNA reads TGCGCCAGCAGCTTGCCGACCGGAGGGGGCAATGGCTACACCTTC. Filled out from reference TRBV5-1 and TRBJ1-2, the complete variable domain reads KAGVTQTPRYLIKTRGQQVTLSCSPISGHRSVSWYQQTPGQGLQFLFEYFSETQRNKGNFPGRFSGRQFSNSRSEMNVSTLELGDSALYLCASSLPTGGGNGYTFGSGTRLTVV.

This clone has a single count. This rearrangement joins TRBV5-1 to TRBJ2-5, with 8 positions matching TRBD1. The length of the CDR3 is 15 residues. Germline V CDR1 and CDR2: SGHRS, YFSETQ. V shed 0 bases and J 2 bases; nucleotides not matched to a gene: 3. CDR3 nucleotides: TGCGCCAGCAGCTTGGCCGGGACAGGACAAGAGACCCAGTACTTC. Amino acid sequence: CASSLAGTGQETQYF.

V gene TRBV27 combines with J gene TRBJ2-3; 13 bases map to TRBD2. From germline, CDR1 is MNHEY and CDR2 SMNVEV (reference sequence). This CDR3 has 16 residues. V gave up 5 bases and J gave up 3 bases; unmatched junction bases: 5. Here the CDR3 reads CASSLILAGGTDTQYF. In DNA form, the CDR3 reads TGTGCCAGCAGTCTAATACTAGCGGGAGGGACAGATACGCAGTATTTT.

J is TRBJ2-5 and V is TRBV5-1; D is undetermined. The V and J ends lost 3 bases and 5 bases respectively, with 8 bases between them. CDR1 is SGHRS and CDR2 is YFSETQ in the germline V gene. This CDR3 region has 12 residues. CDR3 amino acids: CASSSYGETQYF. DNA for the CDR3: TGCGCCAGCAGCTCATACGGGGAGACCCAGTACTTC.